One T cell receptor beta chain is described in this entry. Looked up from germline, CDR1 is SGHAT and CDR2 is FQNNGV. The CDR3 loop spans 12 amino acids. The V end lost 3 bases, the J end lost 11 bases, and 13 bases lay between the germline ends. The data were taken from a study of blood T cell repertoires in COVID-19. Profiled with immunoSEQ multiplex PCR; TCRdb holds only in-frame clones, not every one. The sample yields approximately 100,000 clones, around 84% seen once. The clonotype originates from a human donor in a cohort sampled during active COVID-19. Material: peripheral blood. This chain uses TRBV11-2 with TRBJ1-1; D possibly corresponds to TRBD1 (6 bases). CDR3 in amino acids: CASSFDRYYAFF. CDR3 coding DNA: TGTGCCAGCAGCTTTGACAGGTACTACGCTTTCTTT.